This note documents a single T cell receptor beta chain sequence. Its antigen is as yet unknown. These data are taken from a study of cytomegalovirus exposure and HLA in healthy donors. For the study at large: Some 80 million unique TCR sequences came from HLA-typed donors in an early release.

Study-wide results and caveats: Across donors, presence/absence analyses took sequencing depth to be roughly uniform.

It was with 60 Vbeta and 13 Jbeta primers that the PCR ran. The data were produced by immunoSEQ multiplex PCR, yet TCRdb's version contains in-frame clones alone and is incomplete. Altogether 150,000 or so clones are present, roughly 80% being singletons, with the ten largest covering roughly 7.8%. Germline V CDR1 and CDR2: SGDLS, YYNGEE. Unmatched junction bases numbered 2, after V lost 1 base and J lost 0 bases. The CDR3 covers 16 residues. The sample consisted of PBMCs. The origin of this receptor is a middle-aged woman in good health and CMV-seropositive. The rearrangement links TRBV9 to TRBJ2-2; 8 bases fit TRBD1. The chain's CDR3 is CASSVQQGANTGELFF. The DNA for the CDR3 is TGTGCCAGCAGCGTACAACAGGGGGCGAACACCGGGGAGCTGTTTTTT.